This TCR beta chain appears in the sequencing data of a study of breast tumors, draining lymph nodes, adjacent tissues. V dropped 0 bases and J dropped 2 bases, with 14 bases sitting between them. This CDR3 comprises 17 residues. Germline-derived CDR1 and CDR2 are SGHAT and FQNNGV. Details on this clonotype: Its cognate antigen is unknown.

TCRdb re-called the multiplex PCR reads through MiXCR, storing one row per CDR3 protein. The sample shows hundreds of thousands of distinct CDR3 sequences, less than 40% of them seen only once. The lymph nodes were axillary draining lymph nodes from breast cancer patients. Study conclusions and caveats: Most tumor T cells seemingly derive from lymph node, then expand in tumor. Tumor repertoires ranked between lymph nodes and nontumor tissue in diversity, with V and J gene preferences. Tumor and nontumor repertoires were significantly more similar in luminal-like than in basal-like breast cancer.

The sequence was obtained from a female donor with breast cancer. Some clones in this sample may be carry-over from other donors' samples. Material: axillary lymph node tissue. The chain is built from TRBV11-2 and TRBJ2-4, with D possibly TRBD2 on 6 matching bases. The CDR3 sequence is CASSLERRGATKNIQYF. CDR3 coding DNA: TGTGCCAGCAGCTTAGAACGGAGGGGCGCGACCAAAAACATTCAGTACTTC.